The rows below give T cell receptor beta chains drawn from one sample of a study of blood T cell repertoires in COVID-19. Profiled with immunoSEQ multiplex PCR; TCRdb holds only in-frame clones, not every one. Among some 300,000 clones listed, roughly 91% were seen once. The material sequenced was PBMCs or T cells enriched from blood (not recorded which). The receptor source for this set is a woman between 45 and 60 years old who had been exposed to COVID-19. Each CDR3 is given with its conserved first and last residue. The D gene is left open where the match is weak. Size tells how often a clone was seen (once, few, many) or the class of an expanded clone, and some rows leave it out.

D gene	V gene	J gene	clone size	CDR3 protein	CDR3 DNA
TRBD2	TRBV6-5	TRBJ2-1	.	CASSVLAGGPDEQFF	TGTGCCAGCAGCGTACTAGCGGGGGGGCCAGATGAGCAGTTCTTC
TRBD1	TRBV7-9	TRBJ1-2	.	CASSFGGIGTDNNYGYTF	TGTGCCAGCAGCTTTGGGGGTATTGGGACAGATAATAACTATGGCTACACCTTC
TRBD1	TRBV12-5	TRBJ2-3	.	CASGPTGTDTQYF	TGTGCTAGTGGCCCGACAGGGACAGATACGCAGTATTTT
.	TRBV20-1	TRBJ1-1	.	CSATRETEAFF	TGCAGTGCCACGAGGGAAACTGAAGCTTTCTTT
TRBD2	TRBV4-1	TRBJ2-1	.	CASSQASLFSGGASYNEQFF	TGCGCCAGCAGCCAAGCCTCACTCTTTAGCGGGGGGGCATCCTACAATGAGCAGTTCTTC
.	TRBV7-9	TRBJ1-4	.	CAGQRDNEKLFF	TGTGCCGGACAGAGGGATAATGAAAAACTGTTTTTT
TRBD1	TRBV28	TRBJ1-6	few	CASRGQGLYNSPLHF	TGTGCCAGCAGGGGACAGGGCCTATATAATTCACCCCTCCACTTT
.	TRBV11-3	TRBJ1-2	.	CASSPGEGYGYTF	TGTGCCAGCAGCCCAGGGGAAGGGTATGGCTACACCTTC
TRBD2	TRBV6-2/TRBV6-3	TRBJ2-2	.	CASSYSPGGALPGELFF	TGTGCCAGCAGTTACTCTCCCGGGGGGGCCCTGCCCGGGGAGCTGTTTTTT
.	TRBV5-1	TRBJ2-5	once	CASSLSGVGETQYF	TGCGCCAGCAGCCTCTCAGGGGTTGGAGAGACCCAGTACTTC
TRBD1	TRBV19	TRBJ2-1	.	CASSIGGQGTYNEQFF	TGTGCCAGTAGTATCGGTGGACAGGGGACCTACAATGAGCAGTTCTTC
.	TRBV19	TRBJ2-1	.	CASKPSGSWTPYNEQFF	TGTGCCAGTAAACCATCCGGGTCGTGGACACCTTACAATGAGCAGTTCTTC
.	TRBV2	TRBJ1-2	once	CASSVRGLDGYTF	TGTGCCAGCAGTGTGAGGGGGTTGGATGGCTACACCTTC
TRBD2	TRBV7-9	TRBJ2-5	.	CASSSSLGGAGETQYF	TGTGCCAGCAGCTCGAGCCTCGGGGGGGCGGGTGAGACCCAGTACTTC
TRBD2	TRBV5-1	TRBJ2-5	.	CASSLAGTSGGSQETQYF	TGCGCCAGCAGCTTGGCCGGGACTAGCGGGGGGTCCCAAGAGACCCAGTACTTC
.	TRBV20-1	TRBJ1-2	once	CSASRPGSGYGYTF	TGCAGTGCTAGTCGACCCGGATCCGGGTATGGCTACACCTTC
TRBD1	TRBV3-1/TRBV3-2	TRBJ1-6	.	CASSLYRGQGSPLHF	TGTGCCAGCAGCCTTTACAGGGGGCAGGGTTCACCCCTCCACTTT
.	TRBV19	TRBJ1-1	once	CATTPGVEAFF	TGTGCCACGACACCGGGAGTCGAAGCTTTCTTT
.	TRBV15	TRBJ1-1	.	CATSRDLNIRNTEAFF	TGTGCCACCAGCAGAGATCTGAACATACGGAACACTGAAGCTTTCTTT
.	TRBV5-8	TRBJ2-3	.	CASAQGTLSYTQYF	TGTGCCAGCGCTCAGGGAACACTCTCTTATACGCAGTATTTT
.	TRBV5-1	TRBJ1-1	.	CASSGTVNTEAFF	TGCGCCAGCAGCGGTACAGTGAACACTGAAGCTTTCTTT
TRBD1	TRBV28	TRBJ1-2	.	CASKGAEGGYTF	TGTGCCAGCAAGGGGGCGGAGGGTGGCTACACCTTC
.	TRBV4-1	TRBJ2-2	.	CASSQARQVPGELFF	TGCGCCAGCAGCCAAGCCAGACAGGTCCCCGGGGAGCTGTTTTTT
.	TRBV11-2	TRBJ2-3	.	CASAPRGGDTQYF	TGTGCCTCGGCCCCCCGGGGTGGAGATACGCAGTATTTT
.	TRBV3-1/TRBV3-2	TRBJ2-7	.	CASSATPSSYEQYF	TGTGCCAGCAGCGCGACACCAAGCTCCTACGAGCAGTACTTC
.	TRBV29-1	TRBJ2-2	few	CSVVLASGELFF	TGCAGCGTTGTTCTGGCCTCCGGGGAGCTGTTTTTT
TRBD1	TRBV27	TRBJ1-1	.	CASNRAGQGNTEAFF	TGTGCCAGCAACCGGGCGGGACAGGGGAACACTGAAGCTTTCTTT
.	TRBV2	TRBJ1-2	once	CASRSVPNYGYTF	TGTGCCAGCAGGTCGGTTCCTAACTATGGCTACACCTTC
.	TRBV16	TRBJ1-1	.	CASSQSEVTAEAFF	TGTGCCAGCAGCCAATCTGAGGTGACCGCTGAAGCTTTCTTT
.	TRBV7-9	TRBJ2-5	.	CASSPPTRGLETQYF	TGTGCCAGCAGCCCCCCCACTAGGGGACTAGAGACCCAGTACTTC
.	TRBV5-1	TRBJ1-6	.	CASSLAGDSSYNSPLHF	TGCGCCAGCAGCTTGGCCGGAGACAGCTCCTATAATTCACCCCTCCACTTT
.	TRBV24-1	TRBJ2-5	.	CATSDHLEGGPRETQYF	TGTGCCACCAGTGACCATCTCGAGGGGGGGCCTCGGGAGACCCAGTACTTC
.	TRBV3-1/TRBV3-2	TRBJ1-1	few	CASSQDQGNTEAFF	TGTGCCAGCAGCCAAGATCAGGGGAACACTGAAGCTTTCTTT
TRBD1	TRBV3-1/TRBV3-2	TRBJ2-2	.	CASSRQTGAAGELFF	TGTGCCAGCAGCCGACAGACAGGGGCTGCCGGGGAGCTGTTTTTT
.	TRBV29-1	TRBJ1-1	.	CSVGARVFTEAFF	TGCAGCGTTGGAGCCCGGGTTTTCACTGAAGCTTTCTTT
.	TRBV12-3/TRBV12-4	TRBJ1-5	few	CASSLALGQPQHF	TGTGCCAGCAGTTTAGCGCTCGGGCAGCCCCAGCATTTT
.	TRBV4-1	TRBJ2-7	.	CASSQDDQADEQYF	TGCGCCAGCAGCCAAGACGATCAGGCTGACGAGCAGTACTTC
.	TRBV5-6	TRBJ1-3	.	CASSKDTGNTIYF	TGTGCCAGCAGCAAAGACACTGGAAACACCATATATTTT
TRBD1	TRBV2	TRBJ2-6	.	CASQPGTGVSSGANVLTF	TGTGCCAGCCAGCCCGGGACAGGGGTTTCCTCTGGGGCCAACGTCCTGACTTTC
.	TRBV2	TRBJ1-1	.	CASSDRGFSTEAFF	TGTGCCAGCAGTGACAGGGGATTTTCCACTGAAGCTTTCTTT
.	TRBV6-5	TRBJ1-1	.	CASSYSTTGWAEAFF	TGTGCCAGCAGTTACTCGACTACTGGCTGGGCTGAAGCTTTCTTT
.	TRBV28	TRBJ2-3	.	CASSLQGGTDTQYF	TGTGCCAGCAGTTTACAGGGTGGCACAGATACGCAGTATTTT
TRBD1	TRBV28	TRBJ1-4	.	CASSKTGGLNEKLFF	TGTGCCAGCAGCAAGACAGGGGGCTTGAATGAAAAACTGTTTTTT
.	TRBV19	TRBJ2-6	.	CASRPVGQRSFSGANVLTF	TGTGCCAGTAGGCCCGTCGGACAGAGGAGTTTCTCTGGGGCCAACGTCCTGACTTTC
TRBD2	TRBV18	TRBJ2-6	.	CASSPTTSGGFSGANVLTF	TGTGCCAGCTCACCAACGACTAGCGGGGGTTTCTCTGGGGCCAACGTCCTGACTTTC
TRBD1	TRBV29-1	TRBJ1-2	.	CSVDGTGGYGYTF	TGCAGCGTTGACGGGACAGGGGGCTATGGCTACACCTTC
TRBD1	TRBV5-4	TRBJ2-2	.	CASSVGPGGTGELFF	TGTGCCAGCAGCGTCGGCCCAGGGGGTACCGGGGAGCTGTTTTTT
.	TRBV12-3/TRBV12-4	TRBJ1-1	.	CASSPGQGKAFF	TGTGCCAGCAGTCCGGGGCAGGGGAAGGCTTTCTTT
TRBD1	TRBV19	TRBJ1-1	once	CASRGFTGTGFMEAFF	TGTGCCAGTAGGGGGTTTACCGGGACAGGATTCATGGAAGCTTTCTTT
.	TRBV7-9	TRBJ1-2	.	CASSLDSAGYTF	TGTGCCAGCAGCTTGGACAGCGCCGGCTACACCTTC
.	TRBV10-3	TRBJ1-6	once	CATSSYNSPLHF	TGTGCCACGAGCTCCTATAATTCACCCCTCCACTTT
TRBD1	TRBV5-1	TRBJ2-3	.	CASSLGDRTDTQYF	TGCGCCAGCAGCTTGGGGGACAGAACAGATACGCAGTATTTT
.	TRBV3-1/TRBV3-2	TRBJ1-5	.	CASSQAANQPQHF	TGTGCCAGCAGCCAAGCTGCGAATCAGCCCCAGCATTTT
.	TRBV28	TRBJ1-1	.	CASSLPGFGAFF	TGTGCCAGCAGTTTGCCGGGGTTCGGAGCTTTCTTT